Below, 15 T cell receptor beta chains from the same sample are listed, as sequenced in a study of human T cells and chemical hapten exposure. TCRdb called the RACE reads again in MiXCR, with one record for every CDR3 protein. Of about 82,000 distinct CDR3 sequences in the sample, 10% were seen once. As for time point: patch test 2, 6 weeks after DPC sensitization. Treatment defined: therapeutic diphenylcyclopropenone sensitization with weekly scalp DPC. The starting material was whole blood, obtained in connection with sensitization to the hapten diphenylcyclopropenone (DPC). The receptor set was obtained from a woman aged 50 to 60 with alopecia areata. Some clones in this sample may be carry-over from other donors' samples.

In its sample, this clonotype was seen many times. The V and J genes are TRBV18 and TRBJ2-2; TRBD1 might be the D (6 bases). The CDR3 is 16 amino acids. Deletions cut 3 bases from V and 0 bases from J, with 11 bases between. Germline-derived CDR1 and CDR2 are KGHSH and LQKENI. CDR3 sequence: CASSPRQVANTGELFF. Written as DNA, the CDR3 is TGTGCCAGCTCACCTCGACAGGTCGCGAACACCGGGGAGCTGTTTTTT.

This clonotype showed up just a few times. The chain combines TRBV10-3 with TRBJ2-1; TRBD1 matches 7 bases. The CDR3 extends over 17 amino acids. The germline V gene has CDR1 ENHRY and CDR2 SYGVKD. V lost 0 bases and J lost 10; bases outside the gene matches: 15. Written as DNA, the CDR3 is TGTGCCATCAGTGAGTCGGCCCGGGCCACAGGGGTTCGCGAGCAGTTCTTC. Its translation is CAISESARATGVREQFF.

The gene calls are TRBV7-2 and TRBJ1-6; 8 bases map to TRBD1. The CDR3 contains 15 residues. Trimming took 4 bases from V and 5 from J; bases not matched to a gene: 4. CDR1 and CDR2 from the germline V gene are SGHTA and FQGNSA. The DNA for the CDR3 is TGTGCCAGCAGCTCCTACAGGGGGAATAATTCACCCCTCCACTTT. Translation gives CASSSYRGNNSPLHF.

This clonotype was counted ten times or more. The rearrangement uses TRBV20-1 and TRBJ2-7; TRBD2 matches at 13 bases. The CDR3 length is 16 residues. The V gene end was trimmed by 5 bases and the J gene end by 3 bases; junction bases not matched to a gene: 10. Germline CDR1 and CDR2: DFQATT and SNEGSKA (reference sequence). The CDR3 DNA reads TGCAGTGCTCGACTAGCGGGAGGCCCGGCTCTCTACGAGCAGTACTTC. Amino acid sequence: CSARLAGGPALYEQYF.

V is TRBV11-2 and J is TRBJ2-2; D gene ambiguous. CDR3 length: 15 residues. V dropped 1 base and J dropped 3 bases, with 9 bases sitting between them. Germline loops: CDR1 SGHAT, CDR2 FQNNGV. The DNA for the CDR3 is TGTGCCAGCAGCTTAGTAATGGCAGACACCGGGGAGCTGTTTTTT. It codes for CASSLVMADTGELFF.

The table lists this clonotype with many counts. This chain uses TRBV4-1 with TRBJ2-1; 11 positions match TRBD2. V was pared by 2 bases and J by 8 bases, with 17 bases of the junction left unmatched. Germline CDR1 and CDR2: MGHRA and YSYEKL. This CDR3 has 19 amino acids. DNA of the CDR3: TGCGCCAGCAGCCAAAGACTACTAGCGGGAGTAACGGGCGTCCATGAGCAGTTCTTC. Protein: CASSQRLLAGVTGVHEQFF.

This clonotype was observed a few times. CDR3 protein: CSAAGGGASNQPQHF. DNA of the CDR3: TGCAGTGCTGCTGGAGGGGGCGCATCCAATCAGCCCCAGCATTTT. V usage is TRBV20-1 and J usage is TRBJ1-5, with 7 nucleotides matching TRBD1. The junction had 10 bases not matched to a gene; V was cut back by 5 bases and J by 3 bases. CDR1 is DFQATT and CDR2 is SNEGSKA in the germline V gene (reference sequence). The CDR3 totals 15 residues.

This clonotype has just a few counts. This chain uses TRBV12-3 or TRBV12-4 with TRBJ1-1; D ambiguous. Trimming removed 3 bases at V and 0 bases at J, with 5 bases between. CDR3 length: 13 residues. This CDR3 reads CASSFGLNTEAFF. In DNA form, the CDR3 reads TGTGCCAGCAGTTTTGGCTTGAACACTGAAGCTTTCTTT.

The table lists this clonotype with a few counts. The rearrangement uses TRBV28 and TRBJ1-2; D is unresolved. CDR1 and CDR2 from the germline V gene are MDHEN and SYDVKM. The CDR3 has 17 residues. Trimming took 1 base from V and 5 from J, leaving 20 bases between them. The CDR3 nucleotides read TGTGCCAGCAGTTTATCCATCTCCCGCCCCCGGCTTTATGGCTACACCTTC. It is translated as CASSLSISRPRLYGYTF.

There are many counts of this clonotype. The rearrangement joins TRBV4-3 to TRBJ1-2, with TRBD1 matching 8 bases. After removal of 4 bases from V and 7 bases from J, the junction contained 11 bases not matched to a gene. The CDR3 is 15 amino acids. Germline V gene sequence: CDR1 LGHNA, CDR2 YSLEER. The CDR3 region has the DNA TGCGCCAGCAGCCCTCGCGGCCAGGGGGCTGGTGGCTACACCTTC. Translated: CASSPRGQGAGGYTF.

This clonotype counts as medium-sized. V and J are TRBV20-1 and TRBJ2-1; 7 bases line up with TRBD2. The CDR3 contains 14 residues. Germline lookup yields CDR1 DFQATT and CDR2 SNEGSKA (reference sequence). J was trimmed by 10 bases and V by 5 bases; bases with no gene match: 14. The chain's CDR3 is CSALVAGVFSEQFF. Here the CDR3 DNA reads TGCAGTGCTCTCGTTGCGGGAGTGTTTTCCGAGCAGTTCTTC.

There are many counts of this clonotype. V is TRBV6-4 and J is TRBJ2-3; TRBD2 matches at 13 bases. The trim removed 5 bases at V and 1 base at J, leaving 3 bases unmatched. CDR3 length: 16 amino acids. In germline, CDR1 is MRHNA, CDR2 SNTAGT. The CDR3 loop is CASSPGTSGGTDTQYF. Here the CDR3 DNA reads TGTGCCAGCAGTCCCGGGACTAGCGGGGGCACAGATACGCAGTATTTT.

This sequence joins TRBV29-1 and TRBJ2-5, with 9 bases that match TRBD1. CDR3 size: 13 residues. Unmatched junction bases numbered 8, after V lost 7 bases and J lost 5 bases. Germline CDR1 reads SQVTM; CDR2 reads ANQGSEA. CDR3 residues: CSADRDRVETQYF. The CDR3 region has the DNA TGCAGCGCCGACCGGGACAGGGTGGAGACCCAGTACTTC.

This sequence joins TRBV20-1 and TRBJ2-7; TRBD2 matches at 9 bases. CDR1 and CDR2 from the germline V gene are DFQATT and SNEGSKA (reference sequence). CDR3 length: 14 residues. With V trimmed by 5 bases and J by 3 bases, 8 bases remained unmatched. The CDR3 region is CSAFSSGESYEQYF. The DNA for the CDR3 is TGCAGTGCTTTTTCTAGCGGGGAGAGCTACGAGCAGTACTTC.

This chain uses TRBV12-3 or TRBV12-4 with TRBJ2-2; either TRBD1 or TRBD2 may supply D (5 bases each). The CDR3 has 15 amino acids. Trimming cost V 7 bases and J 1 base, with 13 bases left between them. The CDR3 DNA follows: TGTGCCAGCACCTGGGGGACGGTGAACACCGGGGAGCTGTTTTTT. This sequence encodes CASTWGTVNTGELFF.